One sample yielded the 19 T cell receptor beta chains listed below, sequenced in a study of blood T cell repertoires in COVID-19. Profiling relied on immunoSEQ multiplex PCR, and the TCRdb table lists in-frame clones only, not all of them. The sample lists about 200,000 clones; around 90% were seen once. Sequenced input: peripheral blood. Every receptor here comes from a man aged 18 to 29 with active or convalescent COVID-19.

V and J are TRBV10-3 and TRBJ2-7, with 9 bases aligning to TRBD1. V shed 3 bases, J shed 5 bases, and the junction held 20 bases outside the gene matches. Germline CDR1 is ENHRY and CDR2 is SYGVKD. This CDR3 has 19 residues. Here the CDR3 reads CAISDVYRMGQGAYNEQYF. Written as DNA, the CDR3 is TGTGCCATCAGTGATGTATACCGAATGGGACAGGGTGCTTATAACGAGCAGTACTTC.

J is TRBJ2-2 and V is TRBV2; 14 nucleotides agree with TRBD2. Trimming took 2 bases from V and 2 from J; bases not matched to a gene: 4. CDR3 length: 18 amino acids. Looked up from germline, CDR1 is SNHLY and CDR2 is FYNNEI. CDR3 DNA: TGTGCCAGCAGTGAACGGACTAGCGGGAGGCTAAACACCGGGGAGCTGTTTTTT. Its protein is CASSERTSGRLNTGELFF. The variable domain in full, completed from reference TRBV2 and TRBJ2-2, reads EPEVTQTPSHQVTQMGQEVILRCVPISNHLYFYWYRQILGQKVEFLVSFYNNEISEKSEIFDDQFSVERPDGSNFTLKIRSTKLEDSAMYFCASSERTSGRLNTGELFFGEGSRLTVL.

The CDR3 sequence: CASRSGSSSGNTIYF. In DNA, the CDR3 is TGTGCCAGCAGGTCAGGGTCGAGCTCTGGAAACACCATATATTTT. V is TRBV11-2 and J is TRBJ1-3; possible D gene TRBD1, 5 bases. This CDR3 has 15 amino acids. CDR1 SGHAT and CDR2 FQNNGV come from the germline V gene. The V gene lost 6 bases and the J gene lost 0 bases, with 12 bases spanning the gap.

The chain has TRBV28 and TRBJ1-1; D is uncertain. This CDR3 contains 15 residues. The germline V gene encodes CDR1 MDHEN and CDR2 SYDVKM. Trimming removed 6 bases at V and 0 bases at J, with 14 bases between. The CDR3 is CASRASSGMNTEAFF. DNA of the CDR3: TGTGCCAGCAGGGCCTCGTCGGGGATGAACACTGAAGCTTTCTTT.

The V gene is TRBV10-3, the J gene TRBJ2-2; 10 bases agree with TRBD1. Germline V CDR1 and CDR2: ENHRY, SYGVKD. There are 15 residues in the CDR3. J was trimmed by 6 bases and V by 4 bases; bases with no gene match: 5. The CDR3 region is CAISGGTGVPGELFF. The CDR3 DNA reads TGTGCCATCAGTGGCGGGACAGGGGTACCCGGGGAGCTGTTTTTT.

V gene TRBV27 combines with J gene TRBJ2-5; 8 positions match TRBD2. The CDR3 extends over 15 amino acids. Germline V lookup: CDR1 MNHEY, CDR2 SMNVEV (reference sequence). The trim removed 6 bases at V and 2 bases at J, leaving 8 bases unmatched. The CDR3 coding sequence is TGTGCCAGCAGCCTAAGCGGGAGTAGGCAAGAGACCCAGTACTTC. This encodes CASSLSGSRQETQYF.

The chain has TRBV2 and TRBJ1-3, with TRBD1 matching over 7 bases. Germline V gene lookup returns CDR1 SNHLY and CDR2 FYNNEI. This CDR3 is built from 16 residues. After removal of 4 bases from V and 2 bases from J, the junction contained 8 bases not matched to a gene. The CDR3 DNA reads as TGTGCCAGCAGTGTGCACTCCAGGGGGACTGGAAACACCATATATTTT. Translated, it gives CASSVHSRGTGNTIYF.

The CDR3 DNA sequence: TGTGCCAGCAGCGGGGACAACCCCGGACAGACCCAGTACTTC. Translation: CASSGDNPGQTQYF. The rearrangement uses TRBV9 and TRBJ2-5; the D gene is possibly TRBD1 (6 bases). This CDR3 has 14 amino acids. Germline assignment: CDR1 SGDLS and CDR2 YYNGEE. V lost 3 bases, J lost 6 bases, and 15 bases lay in between.

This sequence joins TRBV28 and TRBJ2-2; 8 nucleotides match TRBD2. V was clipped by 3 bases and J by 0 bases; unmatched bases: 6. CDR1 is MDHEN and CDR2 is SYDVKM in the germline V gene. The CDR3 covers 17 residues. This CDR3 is CASSFGLAGTNTGELFF. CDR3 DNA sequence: TGTGCCAGCAGTTTCGGGCTAGCGGGTACGAACACCGGGGAGCTGTTTTTT.

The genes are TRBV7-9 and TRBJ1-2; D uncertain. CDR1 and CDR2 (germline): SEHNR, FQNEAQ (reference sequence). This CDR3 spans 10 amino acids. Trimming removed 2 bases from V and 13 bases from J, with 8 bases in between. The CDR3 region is CASSLIVPTF. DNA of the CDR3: TGTGCCAGCAGCTTAATAGTACCCACCTTC.

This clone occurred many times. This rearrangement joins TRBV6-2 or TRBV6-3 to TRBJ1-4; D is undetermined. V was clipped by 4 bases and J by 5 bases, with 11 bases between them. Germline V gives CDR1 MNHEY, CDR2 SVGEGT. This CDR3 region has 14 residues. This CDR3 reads CASSWTGSNEKLFF. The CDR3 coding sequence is TGTGCCAGCAGTTGGACGGGGTCGAATGAAAAACTGTTTTTT.

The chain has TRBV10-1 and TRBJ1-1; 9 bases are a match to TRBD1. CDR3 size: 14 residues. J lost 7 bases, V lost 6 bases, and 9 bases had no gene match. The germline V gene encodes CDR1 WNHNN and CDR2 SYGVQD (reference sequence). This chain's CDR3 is CASSPGQGIREAFF. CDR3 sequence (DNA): TGCGCCAGCAGCCCGGGACAGGGAATTCGTGAAGCTTTCTTT.

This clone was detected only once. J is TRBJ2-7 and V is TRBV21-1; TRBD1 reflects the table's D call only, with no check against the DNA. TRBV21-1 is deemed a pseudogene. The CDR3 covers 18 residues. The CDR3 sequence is CASSNHRGTGGNLYEQYF. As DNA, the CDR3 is TGTGCCAGCAGCAACCACCGGGGGACAGGGGGGAACCTGTACGAGCAGTACTTC.

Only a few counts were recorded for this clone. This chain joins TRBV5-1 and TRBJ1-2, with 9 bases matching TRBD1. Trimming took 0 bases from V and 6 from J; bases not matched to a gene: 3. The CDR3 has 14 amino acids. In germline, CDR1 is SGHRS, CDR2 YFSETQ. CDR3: CASSLGDREDGYTF. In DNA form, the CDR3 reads TGCGCCAGCAGCTTGGGGGACAGGGAGGATGGCTACACCTTC.

The CDR3 loop reads CASSADRGNQPQHF. The CDR3 nucleotides are TGTGCCAGCAGCGCCGACAGGGGGAACCAGCCCCAGCATTTT. The chain uses TRBV11-2 and TRBJ1-5; 9 bases are a match to TRBD1. CDR3 length: 14 amino acids. V dropped 5 bases and J dropped 7; count of bases not matched to a gene: 6. Per germline, CDR1 SGHAT and CDR2 FQNNGV.

The CDR3 spells CASSLGLSGSGRDTQYF. CDR3 sequence (DNA): TGTGCCAGCAGCTTAGGCCTTAGCGGGAGTGGAAGAGATACGCAGTATTTT. V and J are TRBV7-9 and TRBJ2-3; 9 positions agree with TRBD2. This CDR3 is built from 17 residues. Germline-derived CDR1 and CDR2 are SEHNR and FQNEAQ (reference sequence). The V gene end was trimmed by 1 base and the J gene end by 5 bases; junction bases not matched to a gene: 10.

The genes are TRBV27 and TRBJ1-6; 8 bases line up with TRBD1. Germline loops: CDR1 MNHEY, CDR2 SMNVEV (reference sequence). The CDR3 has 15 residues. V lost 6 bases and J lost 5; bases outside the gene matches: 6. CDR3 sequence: CASSILDRDNSPLHF. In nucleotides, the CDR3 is TGTGCCAGCAGCATCTTGGACAGGGATAATTCACCCCTCCACTTT.

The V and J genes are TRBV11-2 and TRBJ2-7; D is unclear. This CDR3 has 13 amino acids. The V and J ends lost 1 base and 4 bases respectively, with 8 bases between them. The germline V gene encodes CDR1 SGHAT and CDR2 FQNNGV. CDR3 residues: CASSLGGKYEQYF. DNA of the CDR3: TGTGCCAGCAGCTTAGGAGGCAAGTACGAGCAGTACTTC. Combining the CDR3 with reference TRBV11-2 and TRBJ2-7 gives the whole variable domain EAGVAQSPRYKIIEKRQSVAFWCNPISGHATLYWYQQILGQGPKLLIQFQNNGVVDDSQLPKDRFSAERLKGVDSTLKIQPAKLEDSAVYLCASSLGGKYEQYFGPGTRLTVT.

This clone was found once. DNA of the CDR3: TGTGCCAGCAGCGATCCTAGGACTTTATCCGGGGAGCTGTTTTTT. It codes for CASSDPRTLSGELFF. The rearrangement uses TRBV4-2 and TRBJ2-2; possible D gene TRBD2, 5 bases. Trimming shortened V by 5 bases and J by 6 bases, and 16 bases separated the two germline ends. The CDR3 covers 15 residues. Germline V CDR1 and CDR2: LGHNA, YNFKEQ.